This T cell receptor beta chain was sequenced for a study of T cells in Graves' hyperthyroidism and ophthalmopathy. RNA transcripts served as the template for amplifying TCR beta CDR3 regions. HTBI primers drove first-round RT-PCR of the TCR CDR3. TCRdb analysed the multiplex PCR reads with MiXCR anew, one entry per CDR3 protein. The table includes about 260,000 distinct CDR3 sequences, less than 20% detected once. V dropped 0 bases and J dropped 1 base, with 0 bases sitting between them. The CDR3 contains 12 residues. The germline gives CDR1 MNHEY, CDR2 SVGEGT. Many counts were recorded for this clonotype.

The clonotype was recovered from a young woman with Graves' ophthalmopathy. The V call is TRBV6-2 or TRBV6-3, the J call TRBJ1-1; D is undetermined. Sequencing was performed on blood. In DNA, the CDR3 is TGTGCCAGCAGTTACTCGAACACTGAAGCTTTCTTT. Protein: CASSYSNTEAFF.